The next 18 T cell receptor beta chains were all read from a single sample in a study of lymphopenia after photon versus proton radiotherapy. Clones were sequenced by immunoSEQ multiplex PCR, and TCRdb holds only the in-frame ones, with some missing. The sample has roughly 61,000 clones, roughly nine tenths seen once. Sequenced material: peripheral blood, taken from a patient treated with proton-based radiotherapy. The receptors were gathered from a man older than 75 with esophageal cancer.

CDR3 protein: CASRLGGSHDTQYF. CDR3 nucleotide sequence: TGTGCCAGCCGGCTGGGGGGGAGCCATGATACGCAGTATTTT. The chain is built from TRBV7-9 and TRBJ2-3; TRBD2 matches at 7 bases. The junction had 11 bases not matched to a gene; V was cut back by 8 bases and J by 6 bases. The CDR3 loop spans 14 amino acids. From germline, CDR1 is SEHNR and CDR2 FQNEAQ (reference sequence).

This CDR3 is CATRTRHDEQFF. The CDR3 DNA is TGCGCCACCCGGACTAGACACGATGAGCAGTTCTTC. This chain joins TRBV10-2 and TRBJ2-1; 7 bases are shared with TRBD2. J gave up 8 bases and V 10 bases, and 8 bases lay outside the gene matches. This CDR3 contains 12 residues. From germline, CDR1 is WSHSY and CDR2 SAAADI.

The chain has TRBV4-3 and TRBJ2-1; 7 bases are shared with TRBD2. Per the germline V gene, CDR1 is LGHNA and CDR2 is YSLEER. The CDR3 loop spans 16 amino acids. Losses at the gene ends were 1 base for V and 8 bases for J; bases not matched to a gene: 11. The CDR3 reads CASSQALAPGGDEQFF. The CDR3 DNA follows: TGCGCCAGCAGCCAAGCTCTAGCACCGGGAGGTGATGAGCAGTTCTTC.

About this clone: Other DNA sequences within the sample encode an identical CDR3. This chain connects TRBV5-1 to TRBJ2-3; D is undetermined. Germline lookup yields CDR1 SGHRS and CDR2 YFSETQ. Trimming cost V 0 bases and J 0 bases, with 11 bases left between them. The CDR3 is made up of 16 amino acids. CDR3 sequence (DNA): TGCGCCAGCAGCTTGGCCGTCACAGCTAGCACAGATACGCAGTATTTT. Translated: CASSLAVTASTDTQYF. Variable domain in full (rest from reference TRBV5-1 and TRBJ2-3): KAGVTQTPRYLIKTRGQQVTLSCSPISGHRSVSWYQQTPGQGLQFLFEYFSETQRNKGNFPGRFSGRQFSNSRSEMNVSTLELGDSALYLCASSLAVTASTDTQYFGPGTRLTVL.

The chain carries TRBV7-2 and TRBJ2-7; TRBD1 is a possible D gene (6 bases). Germline CDR1 and CDR2: SGHTA and FQGNSA. V was trimmed by 5 bases and J by 3 bases, leaving 14 bases between them. This CDR3 contains 14 residues. In nucleotides, the CDR3 is TGTGCCAGCAGCCAACAGGGTTTTGACTACGAGCAGTACTTC. It encodes CASSQQGFDYEQYF. Drawing the rest from reference TRBV7-2 and TRBJ2-7, the complete variable domain is GAGVSQSPSNKVTEKGKDVELRCDPISGHTALYWYRQSLGQGLEFLIYFQGNSAPDKSGLPSDRFSAERTGGSVSTLTIQRTQQEDSAVYLCASSQQGFDYEQYFGPGTRLTVT.

V gene TRBV15 combines with J gene TRBJ2-7, with 10 bases identical to TRBD1. The J segment lost 2 bases and the V segment lost 0 bases, leaving 4 bases of the junction unmatched. CDR1 is LNHNV and CDR2 is YYDKDF in the germline V gene (reference sequence). The CDR3 runs to 16 residues. The CDR3 coding sequence is TGTGCCACCAGCAGAGATAGGGACAGGGGTACCTACGAGCAGTACTTC. Translated, it gives CATSRDRDRGTYEQYF. The full variable domain, rest sourced from reference TRBV15 and TRBJ2-7, is DAMVIQNPRYQVTQFGKPVTLSCSQTLNHNVMYWYQQKSSQAPKLLFHYYDKDFNNEADTPDNFQSRRPNTSFCFLDIRSPGLGDTAMYLCATSRDRDRGTYEQYFGPGTRLTVT.

The J gene is TRBJ2-2, the V gene TRBV6-1; D may match TRBD1 or TRBD2 (6 bases each). The CDR3 contains 15 residues. V shed 3 bases and J shed 7 bases, with 15 bases lying between them. Germline values: CDR1 MNHNS, CDR2 SASEGT. CDR3 sequence: CASSEGQGRFGELFF. Written as DNA, the CDR3 is TGTGCCAGCAGTGAGGGGCAGGGGAGGTTCGGGGAGCTGTTTTTT.

The rearrangement joins TRBV30 to TRBJ1-2; 7 nucleotides match TRBD1. The V segment lost 3 bases and the J segment 4 bases; nucleotides outside the gene matches: 5. The CDR3 is made up of 13 amino acids. The germline gives CDR1 GTSNPN, CDR2 SVGIG (reference sequence). CDR3 coding DNA: TGTGCCTGGAGGCTTGACAGGGCCTATGGCTACACCTTC. It translates to CAWRLDRAYGYTF.

The table lists this clone with a count of one. This chain joins TRBV4-3 and TRBJ1-2; the match to TRBD1 covers 7 bases. This CDR3 is built from 16 residues. Looked up from germline, CDR1 is LGHNA and CDR2 is YSLEER. V trimming: 0 bases; J trimming: 4 bases; junction bases outside the gene matches: 8. The CDR3 region is CASSQERGGGRYGYTF. CDR3 DNA sequence: TGCGCCAGCAGCCAAGAACGAGGGGGCGGACGCTATGGCTACACCTTC.

V usage is TRBV5-1 and J usage is TRBJ2-5, with a possible D match to TRBD1 (6 bases). Deletions cut 0 bases from V and 2 bases from J, with 8 bases between. This CDR3 contains 14 residues. Germline loops: CDR1 SGHRS, CDR2 YFSETQ. The CDR3 region has the DNA TGCGCCAGCAGCTTGGTTAGGGGGCAAGAGACCCAGTACTTC. This codes for CASSLVRGQETQYF.

This clone came up once. This chain joins TRBV19 and TRBJ2-3; D might be TRBD1 (5 bases). Germline V CDR1 and CDR2: LNHDA, SQIVND (reference sequence). The length of the CDR3 is 17 residues. Between the trimmed V and J ends, which lost 3 bases and 0 bases, there was a span of 16 bases. The CDR3 sequence is CASSMLPRTLSTDTQYF. CDR3 sequence (DNA): TGTGCCAGTAGTATGCTGCCAAGGACACTTAGCACAGATACGCAGTATTTT. The whole variable domain, remainder taken from reference TRBV19 and TRBJ2-3, is DGGITQSPKYLFRKEGQNVTLSCEQNLNHDAMYWYRQDPGQGLRLIYYSQIVNDFQKGDIAEGYSVSREKKESFPLTVTSAQKNPTAFYLCASSMLPRTLSTDTQYFGPGTRLTVL.

CDR3 DNA: TGTGCCAGCAGTTGGACTAGCGGTAGCCAAGAGACCCAGTACTTC. Protein sequence: CASSWTSGSQETQYF. The V gene is TRBV2, the J gene TRBJ2-5, with TRBD2 identical over 10 bases. Germline V gene lookup returns CDR1 SNHLY and CDR2 FYNNEI. The CDR3 is 15 amino acids. J gave up 1 base and V 5 bases, and 4 bases lay outside the gene matches.

The J gene is TRBJ2-7, the V gene TRBV19; possibly TRBD2 for D (6 bases). CDR1 and CDR2 from the germline V gene are LNHDA and SQIVND (reference sequence). The CDR3 is 12 residues long. The V end was cut by 7 bases, the J end by 1 base, with 8 bases between. CDR3: CASMGTSYEQYF. As DNA, the CDR3 is TGTGCCAGTATGGGGACTTCCTACGAGCAGTACTTC.

The chain combines TRBV7-2 with TRBJ1-2; D remains ambiguous. V lost 5 bases and J lost 0, with 10 bases in between. The CDR3 sequence is 14 residues long. Germline CDR1 SGHTA, CDR2 FQGNSA. The CDR3 is CASSPGVANYGYTF. The CDR3 DNA reads as TGTGCCAGCAGCCCCGGAGTTGCTAACTATGGCTACACCTTC.

The rearrangement links TRBV30 to TRBJ1-6, with 7 bases lining up with TRBD1. This CDR3 spans 14 amino acids. Germline assignment: CDR1 GTSNPN and CDR2 SVGIG (reference sequence). V was clipped by 3 bases and J by 9 bases; unmatched bases: 8. The CDR3 sequence: CAWRRDREGSPLHF. The CDR3 coding sequence is TGTGCCTGGAGGAGAGACAGGGAAGGTTCACCCCTCCACTTT.

This rearrangement joins TRBV9 to TRBJ2-1, with D uncertain. Trimming pared 0 bases from V and 5 bases from J, leaving 9 bases between. The V gene's germline CDR1 is SGDLS and CDR2 YYNGEE. The CDR3 extends over 14 amino acids. The CDR3 loop is CASSVGGQNNEQFF. CDR3 coding DNA: TGTGCCAGCAGCGTAGGAGGTCAGAACAATGAGCAGTTCTTC.

This sequence joins TRBV7-2 and TRBJ2-6; D unclear. The ends were cut back, 1 base at V and 0 bases at J, with 1 base in the middle. Germline loops: CDR1 SGHTA, CDR2 FQGNSA. There are 14 residues in the CDR3. DNA for the CDR3: TGTGCCAGCAGCTTAGTCTCTGGGGCCAACGTCCTGACTTTC. Its protein is CASSLVSGANVLTF.

J is TRBJ1-2 and V is TRBV7-2, with no clear D. From germline, CDR1 is SGHTA and CDR2 FQGNSA. The CDR3 contains 12 residues. Trimming pared 6 bases from V and 3 bases from J, leaving 8 bases between. CDR3 in DNA: TGTGCCAGCAGGCCCTCTCACTATGGCTACACCTTC. It specifies CASRPSHYGYTF.